This T cell receptor (beta chain) originates from a study of OX40 agonist ivuxolimab in advanced cancers. Study context: Patients in the trial were receiving intravenous ivuxolimab every 2 weeks, at doses of 0.01 to 10 mg/kg. Head and neck, renal cell, melanoma or hepatocellular carcinoma were the cancers that dose-escalation patients had.

Only one count was recorded for this clone. Its antigen is unknown. Broader study findings: CD8+ T cells showed, on average, more clonal expansion than CD4+ cells.

There are 17 residues in the CDR3. Germline V lookup: CDR1 LNHDA, CDR2 SQIVND (reference sequence). V lost 6 bases, J lost 3 bases, and 12 bases stayed unmatched. Profiling relied on immunoSEQ multiplex PCR, and the TCRdb table lists in-frame clones only, not all of them. Among about 53,000 clones listed, approximately 86% were seen once. The V call is TRBV19, the J call TRBJ2-2; 8 nucleotides match TRBD2. The sample consisted of CD4+ or CD8+ T cells sorted from blood, taken in a trial of the OX40 agonist ivuxolimab. The source is an adult with an advanced solid tumor such as melanoma, head and neck, liver or kidney cancer. The DNA for the CDR3 is TGTGCCAGTAGCATTCCCTGGCGGGGGGCGTACACCGGGGAGCTGTTTTTT. Its translation is CASSIPWRGAYTGELFF. The variable domain in full, with the rest retrieved from reference TRBV19 and TRBJ2-2, is DGGITQSPKYLFRKEGQNVTLSCEQNLNHDAMYWYRQDPGQGLRLIYYSQIVNDFQKGDIAEGYSVSREKKESFPLTVTSAQKNPTAFYLCASSIPWRGAYTGELFFGEGSRLTVL.